This is a list of T cell receptor beta chains from one sample in a study of STAT3 mutations in large granular lymphocyte leukemia. Libraries were prepared by immunoSEQ multiplex PCR; TCRdb keeps only in-frame clonotypes and omits some of them. The repertoire consists of several thousand clones, with under 55% occurring once and the leading ten covering about 80%. Sample: peripheral blood mononuclear cells. These receptor sequences come from a man aged 60-69 years with T-cell large granular lymphocyte leukemia. Some clones in this sample may be carry-over from other donors' samples. CDR3s include the opening cysteine and the closing phenylalanine or tryptophan. A D gene is named only where the DNA matches it firmly. Rows give clone size only sometimes, using once, few, many, or a class for an expanded clone.

TRBD2,TRBJ2-3,-,TRBV30,CACQLAGTDTQYF,TGTGCCTGCCAACTAGCGGGCACAGATACGCAGTATTTT
-,TRBJ1-2,few,TRBV30,CAWLRIQGRYGYTF,TGTGCCTGGCTCCGCATTCAGGGGAGGTATGGCTACACCTTC
TRBD1,TRBJ1-5,-,TRBV18,CASSPVQGEPQHF,TGTGCCAGCTCACCAGTTCAGGGGGAACCCCAGCATTTT
-,TRBJ1-1,few,TRBV20-1,CSAPTNTEAFF,TGCAGTGCTCCGACGAACACTGAAGCTTTCTTT
-,TRBJ2-3,-,TRBV9,CASSLPPGSQYF,TGTGCCAGCAGCCTCCCCCCGGGATCGCAGTATTTT
-,TRBJ1-5,-,TRBV5-1,CASSLGGEWEPQHF,TGCGCCAGCAGCTTGGGGGGGGAATGGGAGCCCCAGCATTTT
-,TRBJ1-2,-,TRBV6-5,CASTSGSYGYTF,TGTGCCAGCACCAGCGGAAGCTATGGCTACACCTTC
-,TRBJ2-6,-,TRBV5-6,CASSLSSVSGANVLTF,TGTGCCAGCAGCTTGAGTTCGGTCTCTGGGGCCAACGTCCTGACTTTC
-,TRBJ2-6,-,TRBV5-1,CASSPSGANVLTF,TGCGCCAGCAGCCCCTCTGGGGCCAACGTCCTGACTTTC
TRBD1,TRBJ2-1,-,TRBV7-9,CASSQQGAPYNEQFF,TGTGCCAGCAGCCAGCAGGGGGCGCCCTACAATGAGCAGTTCTTC
TRBD1,TRBJ1-2,-,TRBV18,CASSPAGQGARGYTF,TGTGCCAGCTCACCGGCGGGACAGGGGGCGCGGGGCTACACCTTC
TRBD1,TRBJ1-6,-,TRBV27,CASSLGTVYNSPLHF,TGTGCCAGCAGTTTGGGGACAGTCTATAATTCACCCCTCCACTTT
-,TRBJ1-2,-,TRBV18,CASLGTNYGYTF,TGTGCCAGCCTTGGGACTAACTATGGCTACACCTTC
TRBD1,TRBJ1-2,-,TRBV5-1,CASSPRDRWANGYTF,TGCGCCAGCAGCCCCCGGGACAGATGGGCTAATGGCTACACCTTC
-,TRBJ1-1,-,TRBV5-4,CASSGIGFEAFF,TGTGCCAGCAGCGGGATAGGATTTGAAGCTTTCTTT
-,TRBJ2-3,few,TRBV6-6,CASSLLSTDTQYF,TGTGCCAGCAGCCTCCTAAGCACAGATACGCAGTATTTT
-,TRBJ2-2,few,TRBV19,CASSPPGRPTGELFF,TGTGCCAGTAGTCCGCCCGGCAGGCCCACCGGGGAGCTGTTTTTT
-,TRBJ1-2,few,TRBV10-3,CAISENPGASLGYTF,TGTGCCATCAGTGAGAACCCGGGGGCCTCGTTGGGCTACACCTTC
TRBD2,TRBJ2-3,-,TRBV5-1,CASALAGYTDTQYF,TGCGCCAGCGCACTAGCGGGGTACACAGATACGCAGTATTTT
-,TRBJ2-3,-,TRBV5-1,CASNLGRSIDTQYF,TGCGCCAGCAACCTAGGGCGGAGTATAGATACGCAGTATTTT
TRBD1,TRBJ1-2,few,TRBV7-2,CASSTTGERYGYTF,TGTGCCAGCAGCACCACAGGGGAACGGTATGGCTACACCTTC
-,TRBJ2-7,few,TRBV29-1,CSVGQGSGEQYF,TGCAGCGTTGGGCAGGGATCGGGCGAGCAGTACTTC
-,TRBJ2-5,-,TRBV7-9,CASRPGQTQETQYF,TGTGCCAGCAGACCAGGACAGACCCAAGAGACCCAGTACTTC
-,TRBJ2-1,-,TRBV7-9,CASNALAGSRNEQFF,TGTGCCAGCAATGCTTTGGCAGGGTCTAGGAATGAGCAGTTCTTC
TRBD1,TRBJ2-2,-,TRBV5-1,CASSLRGQSTGELFF,TGCGCCAGCAGCTTGAGGGGGCAGTCCACCGGGGAGCTGTTTTTT
TRBD1,TRBJ1-2,few,TRBV5-1,CASSIQGSYGYTF,TGCGCCAGCAGCATACAGGGGAGCTATGGCTACACCTTC
-,TRBJ2-7,few,TRBV2,CASSAGREVIFNYEQYF,TGTGCCAGCAGTGCGGGCAGGGAGGTAATCTTCAACTACGAGCAGTACTTC
TRBD1,TRBJ2-1,-,TRBV29-1,CSATTGDSYNEQFF,TGCAGCGCCACTACAGGGGACTCCTACAATGAGCAGTTCTTC
-,TRBJ2-5,few,TRBV5-4,CASSPDWETQYF,TGTGCCAGCAGCCCGGACTGGGAGACCCAGTACTTC
-,TRBJ2-5,-,TRBV18,CASSPPAQQETQYF,TGTGCCAGCTCACCACCGGCACAACAAGAGACCCAGTACTTC
-,TRBJ2-1,-,TRBV28,CASSLGPFNEQFF,TGTGCCAGCAGTTTGGGACCATTCAATGAGCAGTTCTTC
TRBD1,TRBJ1-2,-,TRBV18,CASSPTVGQGIAYGYTF,TGTGCCAGCTCACCAACGGTAGGACAGGGGATCGCCTATGGCTACACCTTC
TRBD1,TRBJ1-6,-,TRBV25-1,CASQRTGGISPLHF,TGTGCCTCCCAAAGGACAGGGGGCATTTCACCCCTCCACTTT
-,TRBJ1-2,few,TRBV5-1,CASSSAGDYGYTF,TGCGCCAGCAGCTCCGCAGGGGACTATGGCTACACCTTC
-,TRBJ1-6,-,TRBV18,CASSTLDAGSPLHF,TGTGCCAGCTCAACCCTCGACGCAGGTTCACCCCTCCACTTT
TRBD1,TRBJ1-4,-,TRBV18,CASSPETGGEKLFF,TGTGCCAGCTCACCAGAGACAGGGGGGGAAAAACTGTTTTTT
-,TRBJ2-6,-,TRBV5-1,CASSLTTGANVLTF,TGCGCCAGCAGCCTAACTACAGGGGCCAACGTCCTGACTTTC
-,TRBJ1-4,few,TRBV6-6,CASSQSGTEKLFF,TGTGCCAGCAGCCAATCGGGGACTGAAAAACTGTTTTTT
-,TRBJ2-3,few,TRBV10-3,CAIRPRGSGTDTQYF,TGTGCCATCAGGCCCCGGGGGAGCGGGACAGATACGCAGTATTTT
-,TRBJ2-5,-,TRBV30,CAWSSGRETQYF,TGTGCCTGGTCGTCTGGTAGGGAGACCCAGTACTTC
-,TRBJ2-2,-,TRBV7-9,CASSFVVSDYGELFF,TGTGCCAGCAGCTTCGTAGTGAGCGATTACGGGGAGCTGTTTTTT
TRBD2,TRBJ2-1,-,TRBV30,CARMTSDEQFF,TGTGCCCGAATGACTAGCGATGAGCAGTTCTTC
-,TRBJ2-3,-,TRBV5-4,CASSRGETLTDTQYF,TGTGCCAGCAGCCGTGGGGAGACACTCACAGATACGCAGTATTTT
-,TRBJ2-1,-,TRBV5-6,CASSLDTGLYNEQFF,TGTGCCAGCAGCTTGGATACAGGGCTCTACAATGAGCAGTTCTTC
-,TRBJ2-7,-,TRBV5-1,CASSFGTYEQYF,TGCGCCAGCAGCTTCGGGACCTACGAGCAGTACTTC
TRBD1,TRBJ2-7,-,TRBV18,CASNSGTGVEQYF,TGTGCCAGCAATTCCGGGACAGGGGTCGAGCAGTACTTC
-,TRBJ2-3,-,TRBV5-1,CASSQDSTSTDTQYF,TGCGCCAGCAGCCAGGACTCTACTAGCACAGATACGCAGTATTTT